This note documents a single TCR beta chain sequence. What it recognizes is unknown. This entry is derived from a study of OX40 agonist ivuxolimab in advanced cancers. Here immunoSEQ multiplex PCR was the method, and the copy in TCRdb shows in-frame clones only, minus some. The data hold under 85,000 clones, with approximately 94% observed a single time. V was trimmed by 5 bases and J by 2 bases, leaving 9 bases between them. Per the germline V gene, CDR1 is SGHVS and CDR2 is FNYEAQ. This CDR3 has 13 residues. Findings and limits, study-wide: Low normalized T-cell clonal expansion was additionally recorded for some nonresponders.

The sample in question was CD4+ or CD8+ T cells sorted from blood, obtained in a trial of the OX40 agonist ivuxolimab. The sequence was collected from an adult with an advanced solid tumor such as melanoma, head and neck, liver or kidney cancer. This chain joins TRBV7-6 and TRBJ1-2; D uncertain. CDR3 nucleotides: TGTGCCAGCAGCCCCGACTGGAACTATGGCTACACCTTC. This gives the protein CASSPDWNYGYTF.